The 23 T cell receptor beta chains in this list originate from one sample, sequenced in a study of T-cell reconstitution after alpha-beta-depleted transplantation in children. Unique molecular identifiers were incorporated during preparation of the TCRbeta library. TCRdb re-called the PCR reads with MiXCR, one entry per CDR3 protein. The data show about 460,000 distinct CDR3 sequences, with approximately 10% seen just once and about 2.1% held by the top ten. Sequencing was performed on PBMCs, taken before TCRalphabeta/CD19-depleted stem cell transplant. These receptors were obtained from a child aged 2-15 years with inherited bone marrow failure, due to receive a stem cell transplant.

Written as DNA, the CDR3 is TGTGCCAGCAGACCCCCTAGCGGGAGTCAAGATACGCAGTATTTT. This encodes CASRPPSGSQDTQYF. The chain carries TRBV2 and TRBJ2-3; 10 nucleotides match TRBD2. This CDR3 contains 15 residues. Germline V gives CDR1 SNHLY, CDR2 FYNNEI. The ends lost 6 bases at V and 5 bases at J; junction bases unmatched: 8.

This chain uses TRBV12-3 or TRBV12-4 with TRBJ2-3, with 10 bases identical to TRBD2. The CDR3 contains 15 residues. V lost 4 bases, J lost 4 bases, and 5 bases stayed unmatched. CDR3 nucleotides: TGTGCCAGCAGTTCTAGCGGGAGCGTCCCAGATACGCAGTATTTT. Residues: CASSSSGSVPDTQYF.

This clonotype was detected a few times. CDR3 coding DNA: TGTGCCAGCAGCTTAGTACCCAGTCGGTTTAGCACAGATACGCAGTATTTT. Amino acid sequence: CASSLVPSRFSTDTQYF. The V and J genes are TRBV7-2 and TRBJ2-3, with unresolved D. V was clipped by 1 base and J by 0 bases, with 14 bases between them. Germline V gene data show CDR1 as SGHTA and CDR2 as FQGNSA. CDR3 length: 17 amino acids.

This clonotype appeared many times. This sequence joins TRBV3-1 and TRBJ2-1; 7 nucleotides match TRBD2. This CDR3 has 15 amino acids. Losses at the gene ends were 0 bases for V and 9 bases for J; bases not matched to a gene: 8. The germline V gene encodes CDR1 LGHDT and CDR2 YNNKEL (reference sequence). The CDR3 here is CASSQDGRSLSEQFF. CDR3 in DNA: TGTGCCAGCAGCCAAGACGGGAGGTCTTTAAGTGAGCAGTTCTTC.

This chain connects TRBV11-2 to TRBJ1-1, with a tentative D call TRBD1 (5 bases). The CDR3 contains 16 residues. Germline-derived CDR1 and CDR2 are SGHAT and FQNNGV. V was shortened by 1 base and J by 3 bases, with 15 bases between the two germline ends. CDR3 region: CASSLGQGWRDTEAFF. The CDR3 DNA follows: TGTGCCAGCAGCTTAGGGCAGGGCTGGAGGGACACTGAAGCTTTCTTT. The entire variable domain, with the rest obtained from reference TRBV11-2 and TRBJ1-1, is as follows: EAGVAQSPRYKIIEKRQSVAFWCNPISGHATLYWYQQILGQGPKLLIQFQNNGVVDDSQLPKDRFSAERLKGVDSTLKIQPAKLEDSAVYLCASSLGQGWRDTEAFFGQGTRLTVV.

This chain links TRBV29-1 with TRBJ2-1; D is possibly TRBD1 (5 bases). Germline CDR1 reads SQVTM; CDR2 reads ANQGSEA. Between the trimmed V and J ends, which lost 3 bases and 6 bases, there was a span of 12 bases. This CDR3 has 13 amino acids. CDR3 residues: CSVDLQGLNEQFF. The DNA for the CDR3 is TGCAGCGTTGATCTGCAGGGCCTCAATGAGCAGTTCTTC.

A few counts support this clonotype. The rearrangement uses TRBV27 and TRBJ2-1, with D hard to call. CDR1 and CDR2 from the germline V gene are MNHEY and SMNVEV (reference sequence). The CDR3 is made up of 16 amino acids. The ends were cut back, 7 bases at V and 8 bases at J, with 24 bases in the middle. Here the CDR3 reads CASTKSDVGIEHEQFF. DNA for the CDR3: TGTGCCAGCACTAAATCAGACGTCGGTATTGAACATGAGCAGTTCTTC.

Ten or more counts support this clonotype. CDR3: CASSQAGRELGEQYF. CDR3 nucleotide sequence: TGTGCCAGCAGCCAAGCAGGTCGGGAGTTAGGAGAGCAGTACTTC. This chain connects TRBV3-1 to TRBJ2-7; D perhaps matches TRBD2 (6 bases). The V and J ends lost 1 base and 7 bases respectively, with 17 bases between them. Germline V gene lookup returns CDR1 LGHDT and CDR2 YNNKEL (reference sequence). The CDR3 has 15 residues.

The J gene is TRBJ2-7, the V gene TRBV12-5; the D is unclear. The CDR3 sequence is 13 residues long. CDR1 is LGHNT, CDR2 FRNRAP, per germline. Trimming shortened V by 5 bases and J by 2 bases, and 10 bases separated the two germline ends. The CDR3 is CASGPPRTYEQYF. The DNA of the CDR3 is TGTGCTAGTGGTCCGCCCCGAACCTACGAGCAGTACTTC.

This clonotype was recorded at least ten times. V gene TRBV5-1 combines with J gene TRBJ2-1; D perhaps matches TRBD2 (6 bases). The germline V gene has CDR1 SGHRS and CDR2 YFSETQ. V lost 6 bases and J lost 2, with 12 bases in between. The CDR3 covers 14 residues. The CDR3 coding sequence is TGCGCCAGCACGCGGGACTTGGCCTACAATGAGCAGTTCTTC. Its protein is CASTRDLAYNEQFF.

This clonotype has ten or more counts. This rearrangement joins TRBV25-1 to TRBJ1-2; 7 bases align to TRBD1. CDR3 length: 15 residues. Germline CDR1 MGHDK, CDR2 SYGVNS. Trimming at V came to 4 bases and at J to 3 bases, leaving 8 bases not matched to a gene. The CDR3 region is CASSALPDRDYGYTF. For the CDR3, the DNA is TGTGCCAGCAGTGCCCTCCCTGACAGGGACTATGGCTACACCTTC.

On this clonotype itself: A much larger clone differs by one base, so this may be a read error. The limits of the CDR3 on the DNA are not certain, so only TCRdb's listed CDR3 is given. V is TRBV20-1 and J is TRBJ2-1; the D call in the table, TRBD2, was not verified against the DNA. Looked up from germline, CDR1 is DFQATT and CDR2 is SNEGSKA (reference sequence). From its first to its last residue, the CDR3 has 18 amino acids. CDR3 loop: CSASASTSAVLVDYEQFF.

This clonotype was recorded at least ten times. The chain recombines TRBV7-2 with TRBJ2-7; 12 bases fit TRBD2. The V gene's germline CDR1 is SGHTA and CDR2 FQGNSA. This CDR3 spans 15 amino acids. V gave up 6 bases and J gave up 3 bases; unmatched junction bases: 6. The CDR3 sequence is CASRRTSGIFYEQYF. Written as DNA, the CDR3 is TGTGCCAGCAGGCGGACTAGCGGGATCTTCTACGAGCAGTACTTC.

This clonotype was seen many times. CDR3 nucleotide sequence: TGTGCCAGCAGCTCGCCGAGCTTAGCCAAAAACATTCAGTACTTC. Protein product: CASSSPSLAKNIQYF. The genes are TRBV7-9 and TRBJ2-4; D is undetermined. Between the trimmed V and J ends, which lost 4 bases and 0 bases, there was a span of 10 bases. This CDR3 is built from 15 residues. Germline V gene lookup returns CDR1 SEHNR and CDR2 FQNEAQ (reference sequence). Looking up the rest from reference TRBV7-9 and TRBJ2-4 gives the full variable domain: DTGVSQNPRHKITKRGQNVTFRCDPISEHNRLYWYRQTLGQGPEFLTYFQNEAQLEKSRLLSDRFSAERPKGSFSTLEIQRTEQGDSAMYLCASSSPSLAKNIQYFGAGTRLSVL.

This clonotype was seen more than once but under ten times. The rearrangement uses TRBV4-2 and TRBJ2-2; D is ambiguous. The CDR3 loop spans 17 amino acids. V lost 2 bases, J lost 0 bases, and 13 bases lay in between. Germline CDR1 is LGHNA and CDR2 is YNFKEQ. The CDR3 is CASSQPTRLANTGELFF. CDR3 nucleotides: TGTGCCAGCAGCCAACCCACCCGGCTGGCGAACACCGGGGAGCTGTTTTTT.

In its sample, this clonotype was seen many times. The chain couples TRBV27 to TRBJ2-1; D possibly corresponds to TRBD2 (5 bases). Germline lookup yields CDR1 MNHEY and CDR2 SMNVEV (reference sequence). The CDR3 consists of 14 residues. V shed 3 bases and J shed 7 bases, with 13 bases lying between them. CDR3 amino acids: CASSFVRGGNEQFF. For the CDR3, the DNA is TGTGCCAGCAGTTTTGTACGGGGTGGGAATGAGCAGTTCTTC.

The chain employs TRBV10-3 and TRBJ2-7; the D gene is possibly TRBD1 (6 bases). The V gene lost 3 bases and the J gene lost 2 bases, with 8 bases spanning the gap. Germline CDR1 is ENHRY and CDR2 is SYGVKD. The CDR3 spans 13 residues. As DNA, the CDR3 is TGTGCCATCAGTGAAGACAGGACCTACGAGCAGTACTTC. As protein: CAISEDRTYEQYF.

At least ten counts were recorded for this clonotype. DNA for the CDR3: TGTGCCAGCAGTTTATACAGGGGATCAACTAATGAAAAACTGTTTTTT. Translated, it gives CASSLYRGSTNEKLFF. The chain has TRBV28 and TRBJ1-4, with TRBD1 matching 7 bases. Losses at the gene ends were 1 base for V and 0 bases for J; bases not matched to a gene: 2. The CDR3 consists of 16 residues. Germline CDR1 MDHEN, CDR2 SYDVKM.

Concerning this clonotype: This may arise from a read error, as a much more abundant clone is one base away. The gene calls are TRBV4-3 and TRBJ2-3, with 11 bases matching TRBD2. Losses at the gene ends were 4 bases for V and 3 bases for J; bases not matched to a gene: 6. In germline, CDR1 is LGHNA, CDR2 YSLEER. CDR3 size: 16 residues. The CDR3: CASSPSTSGMTDTQYF. In nucleotides, the CDR3 is TGCGCCAGCAGCCCATCGACTAGCGGGATGACAGATACGCAGTATTTT.

The chain combines TRBV19 with TRBJ2-1, with 12 bases aligning to TRBD2. The CDR3 runs 15 residues. V trimming: 3 bases; J trimming: 7 bases; junction bases outside the gene matches: 4. The germline CDR1 and CDR2 sequences are LNHDA and SQIVND (reference sequence). The CDR3 is CASSIWTSGTNEQFF. CDR3 sequence (DNA): TGTGCCAGTAGTATTTGGACTAGCGGGACGAATGAGCAGTTCTTC.

This clonotype showed up many times. This chain joins TRBV20-1 and TRBJ2-2; D possibly corresponds to TRBD2 (5 bases). The V end lost 3 bases, the J end lost 5 bases, and 13 bases lay between the germline ends. The CDR3 has 14 residues. Germline CDR1 DFQATT, CDR2 SNEGSKA (reference sequence). As DNA, the CDR3 is TGCAGTGCTAGGAGAAGGCCGGGGACCGGGGAGCTGTTTTTT. Its protein product is CSARRRPGTGELFF.

The chain recombines TRBV4-1 with TRBJ2-1, with 7 nucleotides matching TRBD2. Germline CDR1 reads MGHRA; CDR2 reads YSYEKL. With V trimmed by 3 bases and J by 2 bases, 7 bases remained unmatched. The CDR3 totals 16 residues. The CDR3: CASSHLREVAYNEQFF. The DNA for the CDR3 is TGCGCCAGCAGCCATCTTCGGGAGGTAGCCTACAATGAGCAGTTCTTC.

In this sample, this clonotype turned up many times. The rearrangement uses TRBV9 and TRBJ1-2; D gene ambiguous. Germline loops: CDR1 SGDLS, CDR2 YYNGEE. The V gene lost 4 bases and the J gene lost 2 bases, with 6 bases spanning the gap. The CDR3 is 12 amino acids. CDR3 nucleotide sequence: TGTGCCAGCAGCCTCCAGAACTATGGCTACACCTTC. Translated: CASSLQNYGYTF.